This is a list of T cell receptor beta chains from one sample in a study of T cell repertoires in cytomegalovirus infection. TCRdb re-derived calls from the reads in MiXCR, one entry per CDR3 protein. The table records approximately 630,000 distinct CDR3 sequences, 20% to 25% of them present only once. The sample comprised CD8+ T cells from PBMCs. These receptors all stem from a human donor in good health (CMV status not recorded). Some clones in this sample may be carry-over from other donors' samples. CDR3s include the opening cysteine and the closing phenylalanine or tryptophan. Fields, in order: D gene, clone size, V gene, J gene, CDR3 DNA, CDR3 protein. The D gene is left open where the match is weak. A clone size is listed for some rows: how often the clone was seen (once, few, many), or a class if it is expanded.

>NA|few|TRBV20-1|TRBJ1-4
TGCAGTGCTAGGAAGGTTGACTCAACTAATGAAAAACTGTTTTTT
CSARKVDSTNEKLFF
>NA|many|TRBV7-2|TRBJ1-2
TGTGCCAGCAGCTGGCCGGGACTGTATATTAATGGCTACACCTTC
CASSWPGLYINGYTF
>NA|NA|TRBV27|TRBJ2-7
TGTGCCAGCAGTTTATCGGTCGGGAGCTCCTACGAGCAGTACTTC
CASSLSVGSSYEQYF
>TRBD1|many|TRBV7-2|TRBJ1-1
TGTGCCAGCAGCAAGGACAGGGGGCCCACTGAAGCTTTCTTT
CASSKDRGPTEAFF
>NA|few|TRBV12-5|TRBJ1-2
TGTGCTAGTGGTTCCGGGGCACTTGATGGCTACACCTTC
CASGSGALDGYTF
>NA|many|TRBV7-8|TRBJ2-5
TGTGCCAGCAGCTTAGTCCGACCGGCGGTGGCAGGGGAAGAGACCCAGTACTTC
CASSLVRPAVAGEETQYF
>NA|few|TRBV7-9|TRBJ1-3
TGTGCCAGCAGCCCACCAATCGAGCAGAACACCATATATTTT
CASSPPIEQNTIYF
>NA|NA|TRBV14|TRBJ1-4
TGTGCCAGCAGCGGCAGGACGCGAAGTGAAAAACTGTTTTTT
CASSGRTRSEKLFF
>NA|many|TRBV5-1|TRBJ1-1
TGCGCCAGCAGCTTACATATTACAGGGCCGAACACTGAAGCTTTCTTT
CASSLHITGPNTEAFF
>TRBD1|few|TRBV10-1|TRBJ2-5
TGCGCCAGCAGTGAGTCTCGGACAGGGCAAGAGACCCAGTACTTC
CASSESRTGQETQYF
>NA|NA|TRBV19|TRBJ1-1
TGTGCCAGTACACAGGGAAGGACTGAAGCTTTCTTT
CASTQGRTEAFF
>NA|NA|TRBV5-1|TRBJ2-2
TGCGCCAGCAGCTTGGCAGGTGTTTTTTCGGTGGGCGAGCTGTTTTTT
CASSLAGVFSVGELFF
>NA|many|TRBV6-2/TRBV6-3|TRBJ1-5
TGTGCCAGCAGTCTCGGAGTTCAGCCCCAGCATTTT
CASSLGVQPQHF
>NA|many|TRBV6-2/TRBV6-3|TRBJ2-1
TGTGCCAGCAGTTACGGGGGTCAGAACAATGAGCAGTTCTTC
CASSYGGQNNEQFF
>NA|NA|TRBV25-1|TRBJ2-5
TGTGCCAGCAGTGATCACGGGGGCCGGGAGACCCAGTACTTC
CASSDHGGRETQYF
>NA|NA|TRBV20-1|TRBJ2-1
TGCAGTGCTAGAGTAAGGGGGGGGATCTACAATGAGCAGTTCTTC
CSARVRGGIYNEQFF
>NA|NA|TRBV12-5|TRBJ1-2
TGTGCTAGTGGTACCCACACGAACCCTCACTATGGAACCACCTTC
CASGTHTNPHYGTTF
>NA|few|TRBV18|TRBJ2-2
TGTGCCAGCTCACCACTCGGCACGGGGTCGGCCACCGGGGAGCTGTTTTTT
CASSPLGTGSATGELFF
>TRBD1|many|TRBV7-9|TRBJ2-2
TGTGCCAGCAGCGGACAGGGGGCGAGCACCGGGGAGCTGTTTTTT
CASSGQGASTGELFF
>TRBD1|NA|TRBV29-1|TRBJ2-1
TGCAGCGTTGAAGGGGCAGGGGGTGCCTACAATGAGCAGTTCTTC
CSVEGAGGAYNEQFF
>TRBD1|few|TRBV4-2|TRBJ2-1
TGTGCCAGCAGCCAAGATTCTGGACAGGGGGCTTTCGATGAGCAGTTCTTC
CASSQDSGQGAFDEQFF
>NA|few|TRBV10-3|TRBJ2-1
TGTGCCATCAGGATTGGACAGCCCACCTACAATGAGCAGTTCTTC
CAIRIGQPTYNEQFF